The T cell receptor beta chain described here comes from a study of T cell repertoires in cytomegalovirus infection. Concerning this clonotype itself: Its antigen is unidentified.

Germline V gene lookup returns CDR1 MDHEN and CDR2 SYDVKM. This CDR3 has 11 amino acids. Trimming took 1 base from V and 4 from J, leaving 1 base between them. Findings and limits, study-wide: In two of eight donors, the top clonotype was HLA-C-restricted CMV-specific. Identification of carriers of CMV plus the relevant HLA was achieved through cumulative public TCR beta family frequency.

One entry per CDR3 protein results from TCRdb running MiXCR on the reads. The data hold hundreds of thousands of distinct CDR3 sequences, with 25% to 35% observed a single time. The sequences come from cultured PBMCs, collected from culture after CMV antigen stimulation. J is TRBJ1-1 and V is TRBV28; no definite D call. This TCR came from a human donor in good health (CMV status not recorded). Some clones in this sample may be carry-over from other donors' samples. The CDR3 is CASSLSTEAFF. The CDR3 DNA follows: TGTGCCAGCAGTTTATCCACTGAAGCTTTCTTT.